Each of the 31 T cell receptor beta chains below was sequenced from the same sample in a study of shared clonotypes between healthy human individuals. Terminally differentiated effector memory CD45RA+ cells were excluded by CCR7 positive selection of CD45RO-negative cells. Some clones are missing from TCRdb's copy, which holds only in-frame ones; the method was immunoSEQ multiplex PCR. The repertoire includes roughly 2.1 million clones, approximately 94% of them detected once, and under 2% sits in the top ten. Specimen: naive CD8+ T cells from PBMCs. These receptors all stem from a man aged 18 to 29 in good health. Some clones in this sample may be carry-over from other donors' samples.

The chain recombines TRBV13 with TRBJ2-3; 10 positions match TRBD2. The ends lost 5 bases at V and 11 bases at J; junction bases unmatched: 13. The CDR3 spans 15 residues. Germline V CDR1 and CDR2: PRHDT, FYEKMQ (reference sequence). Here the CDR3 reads CASSGLAARGREQYF. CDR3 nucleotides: TGTGCCAGCAGCGGACTAGCGGCTAGGGGGAGGGAGCAGTATTTT. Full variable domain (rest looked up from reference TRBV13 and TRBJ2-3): AAGVIQSPRHLIKEKRETATLKCYPIPRHDTVYWYQQGPGQDPQFLISFYEKMQSDKGSIPDRFSAQQFSDYHSELNMSSLELGDSALYFCASSGLAARGREQYFGPGTRLTVL.

CDR3 DNA sequence: TGCGCCAGCAGCGTCCGGGACGGAAACACTGAAGCTTTCTTT. Translating it yields CASSVRDGNTEAFF. The rearrangement uses TRBV4-1 and TRBJ1-1, with a tentative D call TRBD1 (5 bases). The CDR3 runs 14 residues. Germline values: CDR1 MGHRA, CDR2 YSYEKL. V was shortened by 5 bases and J by 2 bases, with 12 bases between the two germline ends.

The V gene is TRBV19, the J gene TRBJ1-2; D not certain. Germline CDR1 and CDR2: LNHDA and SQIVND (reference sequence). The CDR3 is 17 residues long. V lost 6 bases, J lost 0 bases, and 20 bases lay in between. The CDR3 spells CASSLAVLSLTNYGYTF. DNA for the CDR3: TGTGCCAGTAGCCTGGCGGTTTTGTCTCTTACTAACTATGGCTACACCTTC.

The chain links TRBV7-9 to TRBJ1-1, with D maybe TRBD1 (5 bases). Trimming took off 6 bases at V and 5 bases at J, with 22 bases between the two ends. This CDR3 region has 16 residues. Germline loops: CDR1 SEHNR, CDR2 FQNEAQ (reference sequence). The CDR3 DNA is TGTGCCAGCAGTCCTGAGCACTCCGGCGGGGGGACTGAAGCTTTCTTT. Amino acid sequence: CASSPEHSGGGTEAFF. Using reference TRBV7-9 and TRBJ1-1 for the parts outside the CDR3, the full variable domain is DTGVSQNPRHKITKRGQNVTFRCDPISEHNRLYWYRQTLGQGPEFLTYFQNEAQLEKSRLLSDRFSAERPKGSFSTLEIQRTEQGDSAMYLCASSPEHSGGGTEAFFGQGTRLTVV.

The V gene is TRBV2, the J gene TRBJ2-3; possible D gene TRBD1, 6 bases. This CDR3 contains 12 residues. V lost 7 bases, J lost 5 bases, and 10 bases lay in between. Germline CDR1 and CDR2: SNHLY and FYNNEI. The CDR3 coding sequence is TGTGCCAGCACAGGGGTTCGAGATACGCAGTATTTT. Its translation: CASTGVRDTQYF.

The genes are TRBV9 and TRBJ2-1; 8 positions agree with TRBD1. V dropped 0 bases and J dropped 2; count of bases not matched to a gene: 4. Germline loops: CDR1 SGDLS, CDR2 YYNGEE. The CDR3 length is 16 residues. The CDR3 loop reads CASSVGQGFTYNEQFF. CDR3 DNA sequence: TGTGCCAGCAGCGTAGGACAGGGGTTTACCTACAATGAGCAGTTCTTC.

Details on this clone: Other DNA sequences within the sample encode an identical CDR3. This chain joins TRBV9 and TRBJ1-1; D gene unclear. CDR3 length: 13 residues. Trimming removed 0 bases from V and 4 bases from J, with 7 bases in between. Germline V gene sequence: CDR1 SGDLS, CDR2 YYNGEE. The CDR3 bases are TGTGCCAGCAGCGTAGGTGGTTTCACTGAAGCTTTCTTT. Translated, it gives CASSVGGFTEAFF.

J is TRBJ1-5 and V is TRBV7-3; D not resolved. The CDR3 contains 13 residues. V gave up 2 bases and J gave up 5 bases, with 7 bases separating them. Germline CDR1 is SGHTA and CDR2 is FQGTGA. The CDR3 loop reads CASSLGPDQPQHF. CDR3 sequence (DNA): TGTGCCAGCAGCTTAGGTCCGGATCAGCCCCAGCATTTT.

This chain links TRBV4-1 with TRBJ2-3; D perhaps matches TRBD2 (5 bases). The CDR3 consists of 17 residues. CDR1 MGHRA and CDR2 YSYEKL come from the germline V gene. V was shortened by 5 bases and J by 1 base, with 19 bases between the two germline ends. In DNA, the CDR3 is TGCGCCAGCAGCATCCGGACTGATACCCTCCGCACAGATACGCAGTATTTT. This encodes CASSIRTDTLRTDTQYF.

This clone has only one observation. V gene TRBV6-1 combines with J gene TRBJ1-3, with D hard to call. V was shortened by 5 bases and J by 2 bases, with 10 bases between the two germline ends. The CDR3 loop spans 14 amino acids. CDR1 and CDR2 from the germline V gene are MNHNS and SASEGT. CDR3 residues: CASSLSSPGNTIYF. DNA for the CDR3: TGTGCCAGCAGTCTATCGTCCCCTGGAAACACCATATATTTT.

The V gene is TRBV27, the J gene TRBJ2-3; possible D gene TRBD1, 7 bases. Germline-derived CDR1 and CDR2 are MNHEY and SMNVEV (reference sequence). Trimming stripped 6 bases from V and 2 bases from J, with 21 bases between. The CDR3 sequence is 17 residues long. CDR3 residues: CASSRGVGTANTDTQYF. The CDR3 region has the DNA TGTGCCAGCAGCCGCGGGGTCGGGACAGCTAACACAGATACGCAGTATTTT.

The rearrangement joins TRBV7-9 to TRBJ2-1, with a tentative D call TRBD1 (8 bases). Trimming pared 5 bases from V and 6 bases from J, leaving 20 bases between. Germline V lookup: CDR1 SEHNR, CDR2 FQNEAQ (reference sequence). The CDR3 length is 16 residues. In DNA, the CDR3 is TGTGCCAGCAGCCCCAGGGGGGGACAGGAGTTCAATGAGCAGTTCTTC. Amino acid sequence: CASSPRGGQEFNEQFF. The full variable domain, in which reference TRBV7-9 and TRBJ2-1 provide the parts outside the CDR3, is DTGVSQNPRHKITKRGQNVTFRCDPISEHNRLYWYRQTLGQGPEFLTYFQNEAQLEKSRLLSDRFSAERPKGSFSTLEIQRTEQGDSAMYLCASSPRGGQEFNEQFFGPGTRLTVL.

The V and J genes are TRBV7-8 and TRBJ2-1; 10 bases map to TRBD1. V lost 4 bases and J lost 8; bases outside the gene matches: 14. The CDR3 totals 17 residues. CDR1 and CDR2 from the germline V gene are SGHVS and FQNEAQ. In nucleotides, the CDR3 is TGTGCCAGCAGCTCCGCGCCTGGGGGACAGGGGAACGATGAGCAGTTCTTC. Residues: CASSSAPGGQGNDEQFF.

CDR3: CASWRGPMVTDTQYF. CDR3 nucleotides: TGTGCCAGCTGGCGGGGGCCGATGGTGACAGATACGCAGTATTTT. The V call is TRBV7-9, the J call TRBJ2-3; perhaps TRBD2 as D (7 bases). V dropped 8 bases and J dropped 3 bases, with 18 bases sitting between them. This CDR3 is built from 15 residues. Germline lookup yields CDR1 SEHNR and CDR2 FQNEAQ (reference sequence).

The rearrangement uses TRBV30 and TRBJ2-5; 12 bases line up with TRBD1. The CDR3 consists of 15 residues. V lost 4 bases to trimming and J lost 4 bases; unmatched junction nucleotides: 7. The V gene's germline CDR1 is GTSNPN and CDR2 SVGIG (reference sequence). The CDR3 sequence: CAWTTGTGGLETQYF. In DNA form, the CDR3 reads TGTGCCTGGACCACCGGGACAGGGGGCTTAGAGACCCAGTACTTC.

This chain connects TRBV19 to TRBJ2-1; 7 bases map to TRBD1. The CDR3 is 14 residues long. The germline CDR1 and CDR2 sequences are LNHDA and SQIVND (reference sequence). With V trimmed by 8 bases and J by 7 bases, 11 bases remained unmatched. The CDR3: CASRGGQRNNEQFF. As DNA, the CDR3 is TGTGCCAGTCGTGGGGGACAGCGCAATAATGAGCAGTTCTTC.

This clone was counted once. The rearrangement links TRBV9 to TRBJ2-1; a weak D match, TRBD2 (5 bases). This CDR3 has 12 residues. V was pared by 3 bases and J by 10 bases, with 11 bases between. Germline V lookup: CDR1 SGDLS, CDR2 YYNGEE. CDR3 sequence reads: CASSGRTAEQFF. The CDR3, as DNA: TGTGCCAGCAGCGGGAGGACGGCCGAGCAGTTCTTC.

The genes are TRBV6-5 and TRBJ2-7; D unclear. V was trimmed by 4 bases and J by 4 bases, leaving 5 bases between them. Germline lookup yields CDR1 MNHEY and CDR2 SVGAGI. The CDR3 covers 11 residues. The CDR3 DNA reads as TGTGCCAGCAGTTCCGTGTACGAGCAGTACTTC. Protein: CASSSVYEQYF.

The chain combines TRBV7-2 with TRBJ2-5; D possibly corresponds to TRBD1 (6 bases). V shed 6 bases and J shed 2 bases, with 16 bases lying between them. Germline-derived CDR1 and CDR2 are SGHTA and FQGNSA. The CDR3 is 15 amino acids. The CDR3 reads CASSQGIQVQETQYF. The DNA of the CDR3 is TGTGCCAGCAGTCAGGGGATCCAGGTTCAAGAGACCCAGTACTTC.

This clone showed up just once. The CDR3: CASSFNPTSGYEQYF. CDR3 in DNA: TGCGCCAGCAGCTTTAATCCAACTAGCGGCTACGAGCAGTACTTC. The chain carries TRBV5-1 and TRBJ2-7; 8 bases align to TRBD2. V lost 2 bases and J lost 3; bases outside the gene matches: 7. This CDR3 region has 15 residues. Germline loops: CDR1 SGHRS, CDR2 YFSETQ.

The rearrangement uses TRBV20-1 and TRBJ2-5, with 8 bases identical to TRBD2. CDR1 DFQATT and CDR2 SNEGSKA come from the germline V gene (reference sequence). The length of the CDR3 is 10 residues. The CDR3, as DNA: TGCAGGGCGGGGGGAGAGACCCAGTACTTC. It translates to CRAGGETQYF.

The CDR3 sequence is CASSPRQRNYGYTF. The CDR3 DNA follows: TGTGCCAGCAGCCCCCGACAGAGGAACTATGGCTACACCTTC. V and J are TRBV11-2 and TRBJ1-2, with D tentatively TRBD1 (5 bases). The germline V gene has CDR1 SGHAT and CDR2 FQNNGV. The V and J ends lost 5 bases and 2 bases respectively, with 12 bases between them. The CDR3 spans 14 residues.

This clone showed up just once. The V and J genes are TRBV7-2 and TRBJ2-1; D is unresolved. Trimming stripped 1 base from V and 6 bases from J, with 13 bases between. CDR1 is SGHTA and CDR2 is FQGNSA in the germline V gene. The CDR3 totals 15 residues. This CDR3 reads CASSLEAARSNEQFF. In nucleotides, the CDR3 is TGTGCCAGCAGCTTAGAAGCCGCGCGCTCCAATGAGCAGTTCTTC.

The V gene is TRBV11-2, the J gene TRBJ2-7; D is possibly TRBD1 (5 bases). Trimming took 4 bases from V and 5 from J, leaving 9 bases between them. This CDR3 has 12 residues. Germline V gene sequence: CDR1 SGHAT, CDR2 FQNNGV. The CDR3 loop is CASSWGPNEQYF. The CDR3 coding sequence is TGTGCCAGCAGCTGGGGCCCCAACGAGCAGTACTTC.

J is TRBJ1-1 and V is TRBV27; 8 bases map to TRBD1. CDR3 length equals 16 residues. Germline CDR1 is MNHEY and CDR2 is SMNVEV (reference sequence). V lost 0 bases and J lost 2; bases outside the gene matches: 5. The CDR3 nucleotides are TGTGCCAGCAGTTTATCACAGGGGGTCCATAACACTGAAGCTTTCTTT. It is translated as CASSLSQGVHNTEAFF.

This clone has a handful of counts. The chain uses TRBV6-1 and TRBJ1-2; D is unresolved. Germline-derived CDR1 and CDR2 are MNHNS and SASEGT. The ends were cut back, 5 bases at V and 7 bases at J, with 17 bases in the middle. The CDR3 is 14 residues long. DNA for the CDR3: TGTGCCAGCAGTCCTTCACACGATTCGGGTGGCTACACCTTC. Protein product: CASSPSHDSGGYTF.

CDR3 DNA: TGTGCCAGCAGCTTCTCAGACCGCTCTGGGGCCAACGTCCTGACTTTC. This codes for CASSFSDRSGANVLTF. This sequence joins TRBV7-9 and TRBJ2-6; no definite D call. The ends were cut back, 3 bases at V and 0 bases at J, with 9 bases in the middle. Per the germline V gene, CDR1 is SEHNR and CDR2 is FQNEAQ (reference sequence). There are 16 residues in the CDR3.

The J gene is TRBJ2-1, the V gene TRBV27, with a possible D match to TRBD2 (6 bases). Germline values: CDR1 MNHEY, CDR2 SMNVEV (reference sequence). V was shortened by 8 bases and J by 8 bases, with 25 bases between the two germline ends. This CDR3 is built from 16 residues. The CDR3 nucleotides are TGTGCCAGCCGGGACTTCCCAGGACCACCGGACCATGAGCAGTTCTTC. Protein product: CASRDFPGPPDHEQFF.

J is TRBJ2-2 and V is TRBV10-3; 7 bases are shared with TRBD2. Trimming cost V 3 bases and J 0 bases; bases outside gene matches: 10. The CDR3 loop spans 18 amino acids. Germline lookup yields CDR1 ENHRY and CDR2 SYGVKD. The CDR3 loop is CAISEAGRDISNTGELFF. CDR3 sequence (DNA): TGTGCCATCAGTGAAGCGGGACGTGACATCTCGAACACCGGGGAGCTGTTTTTT.

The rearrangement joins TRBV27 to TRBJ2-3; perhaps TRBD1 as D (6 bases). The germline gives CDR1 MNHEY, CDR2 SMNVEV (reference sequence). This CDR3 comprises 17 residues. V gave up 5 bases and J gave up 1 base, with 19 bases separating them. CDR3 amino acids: CASSPPPRGWGTDTQYF. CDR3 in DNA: TGTGCCAGCAGTCCTCCCCCCAGGGGATGGGGCACAGATACGCAGTATTTT.

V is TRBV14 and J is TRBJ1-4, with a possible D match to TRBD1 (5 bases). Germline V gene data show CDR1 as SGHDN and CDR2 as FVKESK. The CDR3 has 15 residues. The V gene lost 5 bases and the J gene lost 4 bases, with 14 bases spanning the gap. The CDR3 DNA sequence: TGTGCCAGCAGCACCCGACAGACGGTTAATGAAAAACTGTTTTTT. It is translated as CASSTRQTVNEKLFF.